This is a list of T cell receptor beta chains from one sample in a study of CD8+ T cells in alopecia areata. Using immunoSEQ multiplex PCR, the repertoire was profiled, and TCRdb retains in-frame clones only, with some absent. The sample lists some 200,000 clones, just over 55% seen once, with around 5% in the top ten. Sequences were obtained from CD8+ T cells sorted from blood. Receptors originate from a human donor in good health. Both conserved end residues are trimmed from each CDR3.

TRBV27,ASRIQGGDTEAF
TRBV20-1,SATTNTEAF
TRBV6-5,ASSYSSRGGRETQY
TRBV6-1,ASREGQPQH
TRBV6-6,ASSKEGFPNEQY
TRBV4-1,ASSPGTEGRNTIY
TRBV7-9,ASSFAGSNQPQH
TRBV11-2,ASSLGAGDYEQY
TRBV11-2,ASSPSLNTEAF
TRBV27,ASSSYRDGMNTEAF
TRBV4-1,ASSQEGTFTDTQY
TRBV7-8,ASSPKPGEAF
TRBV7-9,ASSLSPAYGYT
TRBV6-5,ASSLGGEQF
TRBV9,ASSGGSYEQY
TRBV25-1,ALLQGPGELF
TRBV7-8,ASSLRDDGTDTQY
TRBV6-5,ASSKGGGSETQY
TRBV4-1,ASSQEERGAHEQF
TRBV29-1,SVEDSTGDEKLF
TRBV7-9,ASSEGQGGYT
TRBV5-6,ASSDRQGPNTGELF
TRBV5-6,ASSVRRQVGTEAF
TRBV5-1,ASSPQGATEAF
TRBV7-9,ASSSRTGGYYGYT
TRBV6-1,ASRGDGTYGYT
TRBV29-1,SVRRNTEAF
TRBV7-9,ASSSRTRPWDYGYT
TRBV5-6,ASSIGTGAEKLF
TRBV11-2,ASSLDRRKDRPGELF
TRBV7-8,ASSSDINEQY
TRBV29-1,SARLDYGYT
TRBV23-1,ASSQSDGRLARGTQY
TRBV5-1,ASSLDREVHEQY
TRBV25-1,ASGGWEGDEQF
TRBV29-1,SAMGGAGYEQY
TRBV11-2,ASSPNGISGANVLT
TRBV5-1,ASSPAGNRDYGYT
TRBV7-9,ASSQDTGGGYNEQF
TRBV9,ASSVETTDTQY
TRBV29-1,SVGLPTGELF
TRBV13,ASSLGSGQGSGQPQH
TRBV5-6,ASSLGTGVGYGYT
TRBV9,ASTLGGASTDTQY
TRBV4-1,ASSQGQDPKGPQH
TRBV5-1,ASSLTGTASSYEQY
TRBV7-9,ASSLGATGPRETQY
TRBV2,ASSDIGGGEQF
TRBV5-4,ASSLVGQGTGELF
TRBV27,ASSIGGATYEQY
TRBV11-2,ASSIPGRAYEQY
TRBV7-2,ASSLASRGYTEAF
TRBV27,ASSPHPGQSKETQY
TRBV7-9,ASIPQGVGAETQY